This T cell receptor (beta chain) was recorded in a study of identical twins. Broader study findings: Insertions were fewer in abundant cord blood beta clonotypes, whereas memory repertoires showed none of this pattern. Findings depended on cross-sectional statistics rather than tracking the same donors.

TCRdb reanalysed the 5' RACE reads using MiXCR and keeps one entry per CDR3 protein. The data show about 240,000 distinct CDR3 sequences, with over 9.5% seen just once and about a tenth held by the top ten. The CDR3 sequence is 16 residues long. Between the trimmed V and J ends, which lost 6 bases and 4 bases, there was a span of 18 bases. Germline lookup yields CDR1 MDHEN and CDR2 SYDVKM. This clonotype was observed a handful of times. Its antigen remains unknown. Sequenced: memory T cells sorted from blood. The rearrangement uses TRBV28 and TRBJ2-2, with D possibly being TRBD1 (6 bases). The clonotype originates from a man between 45 and 60 years old in good health. CDR3 residues: CASSLPQGWGTGELFF. CDR3 in DNA: TGTGCCAGCAGCCTTCCACAGGGATGGGGCACCGGGGAGCTGTTTTTT. The full variable domain, its missing parts supplied by reference TRBV28 and TRBJ2-2, is DVKVTQSSRYLVKRTGEKVFLECVQDMDHENMFWYRQDPGLGLRLIYFSYDVKMKEKGDIPEGYSVSREKKERFSLILESASTNQTSMYLCASSLPQGWGTGELFFGEGSRLTVL.